The clone carrying this TCR beta chain was detected ten times or more. What it binds is not known. The template was RNA from unsorted bulk tissue. Between August and November 2014, newly diagnosed, chemotherapy-naive lung cancer patients underwent thoracic surgery in China. This sample was included in a study of tumor and adjacent non-tumor tissue in lung cancer. Study conclusions and caveats: TCR diversity was significantly greater in tumor than normal lung tissue.

Trimming took 0 bases from V and 3 from J, leaving 10 bases between them. The germline V gene has CDR1 SGHRS and CDR2 YFSETQ. The CDR3 runs to 14 residues. TCRbeta libraries were built with three rounds of nested PCR, modified from ARM-PCR. Using its own MiXCR run on the multiplex PCR reads, TCRdb lists one record per CDR3 protein. The data show tens of thousands of distinct CDR3 sequences, with around 71% seen just once and around 16% held by the top ten. This receptor was taken from a man aged 60 to 75 with non-small cell lung cancer. This chain links TRBV5-1 with TRBJ2-7; possible D gene TRBD2, 6 bases. What was sequenced was lung tumor tissue. In DNA, the CDR3 is TGCGCCAGCAGCTTGGACGGGAGAGGCTACGAGCAGTACTTC. Translating gives CASSLDGRGYEQYF.